This passage covers 15 T cell receptor beta chains from one sample sequenced in a study of blood T cell repertoires in COVID-19. Measured with immunoSEQ multiplex PCR; TCRdb has only the in-frame clones, and not every one. The table has some 150,000 clones, 80% to 85% seen once; the top ten hold roughly 5.5%. The sequencing input was PBMCs or T cells enriched from blood (not recorded which). These receptors originate from a woman between 45 and 60 years old who had been exposed to COVID-19.

The genes are TRBV6-4 and TRBJ2-3; 11 positions agree with TRBD2. Germline values: CDR1 MRHNA, CDR2 SNTAGT. Germline trimming cut 0 bases from V and 6 bases from J; bases unmatched to any gene: 2. This CDR3 has 15 amino acids. Here the CDR3 DNA reads TGTGCCAGCAGTGACTCTAGCGGGGGGGCCGATACGCAGTATTTT. Translating gives CASSDSSGGADTQYF.

The chain couples TRBV7-9 to TRBJ1-1; TRBD1 is a possible D gene (5 bases). This CDR3 comprises 19 residues. Germline loops: CDR1 SEHNR, CDR2 FQNEAQ (reference sequence). V lost 5 bases and J 0 bases, leaving 25 bases between the germline ends. CDR3 residues: CASSPGRHRGSKMNTEAFF. As DNA, the CDR3 is TGTGCCAGCAGCCCAGGTCGACATCGGGGGAGTAAAATGAACACTGAAGCTTTCTTT.

The gene calls are TRBV5-8 and TRBJ1-1; possible D gene TRBD1, 5 bases. There are 15 residues in the CDR3. Trimming stripped 2 bases from V and 6 bases from J, with 17 bases between. Germline loops: CDR1 SGHTS, CDR2 YDEGEE. CDR3 amino acids: CASSFDSGWGAEAFF. The CDR3, as DNA: TGTGCCAGCAGCTTTGACAGCGGGTGGGGAGCTGAAGCTTTCTTT.

This clone was picked up one time. Additional DNA sequences in this sample encode the identical CDR3. V gene TRBV7-9 combines with J gene TRBJ1-2; perhaps TRBD1 as D (6 bases). V lost 0 bases and J lost 5, with 7 bases in between. Per the germline V gene, CDR1 is SEHNR and CDR2 is FQNEAQ (reference sequence). This CDR3 contains 13 residues. This chain's CDR3 is CASSLAQGYGYTF. CDR3 in DNA: TGTGCCAGCAGCTTAGCGCAGGGGTATGGCTACACCTTC.

The rearrangement uses TRBV5-1 and TRBJ1-4; 10 positions match TRBD1. The CDR3 covers 15 residues. J gave up 6 bases and V 5 bases, and 7 bases lay outside the gene matches. CDR1 is SGHRS, CDR2 YFSETQ, per germline. In nucleotides, the CDR3 is TGCGCCAGCAGACGACAGGGGGCGAGGGATGAAAAACTGTTTTTT. As protein: CASRRQGARDEKLFF.

This clone was seen once. The chain is built from TRBV11-2 and TRBJ2-1; the match to TRBD2 covers 8 bases. V gave up 5 bases and J gave up 6 bases; unmatched junction bases: 6. This CDR3 region has 14 residues. Germline V gene data show CDR1 as SGHAT and CDR2 as FQNNGV. The CDR3 loop reads CASSRGTSGNEQFF. In nucleotides, the CDR3 is TGTGCCAGCAGCCGAGGGACTAGTGGCAATGAGCAGTTCTTC.

The rearrangement joins TRBV9 to TRBJ2-7; no definite D call. Germline CDR1 and CDR2: SGDLS and YYNGEE. V was pared by 3 bases and J by 2 bases, with 3 bases between. The CDR3 consists of 11 residues. CDR3 sequence: CASSAAYEQYF. The CDR3 nucleotides are TGTGCCAGCAGCGCCGCCTACGAGCAGTACTTC. The full variable domain, its missing parts supplied by reference TRBV9 and TRBJ2-7, is DSGVTQTPKHLITATGQRVTLRCSPRSGDLSVYWYQQSLDQGLQFLIQYYNGEERAKGNILERFSAQQFPDLHSELNLSSLELGDSALYFCASSAAYEQYFGPGTRLTVT.

This chain connects TRBV6-6 to TRBJ2-5; TRBD1 matches 8 bases. Germline lookup yields CDR1 MNHNY and CDR2 SVGAGI (reference sequence). The J segment lost 4 bases and the V segment lost 2 bases, leaving 9 bases of the junction unmatched. The CDR3 length is 16 residues. The CDR3 nucleotides read TGTGCCAGCAGTTACGGAGTCAGGGGGCGAGGAGAGACCCAGTACTTC. This gives the protein CASSYGVRGRGETQYF.

The chain has TRBV19 and TRBJ1-1; 9 bases fit TRBD1. Germline CDR1 reads LNHDA; CDR2 reads SQIVND (reference sequence). J gave up 0 bases and V 1 base, and 6 bases lay outside the gene matches. This CDR3 has 17 residues. This CDR3 reads CASSIVGTGRVNTEAFF. For the CDR3, the DNA is TGTGCCAGTAGTATAGTGGGGACAGGGAGGGTGAACACTGAAGCTTTCTTT.

This chain joins TRBV18 and TRBJ2-3, with 11 bases aligning to TRBD2. Unmatched junction bases numbered 2, after V lost 3 bases and J lost 3 bases. CDR1 and CDR2 from the germline V gene are KGHSH and LQKENI. The CDR3 length is 15 residues. Written as DNA, the CDR3 is TGTGCCAGCTCACCCCCTAGCGGGAGGACAGATACGCAGTATTTT. It codes for CASSPPSGRTDTQYF. Drawing the rest from reference TRBV18 and TRBJ2-3, the complete variable domain is NAGVMQNPRHLVRRRGQEARLRCSPMKGHSHVYWYRQLPEEGLKFMVYLQKENIIDESGMPKERFSAEFPKEGPSILRIQQVVRGDSAAYFCASSPPSGRTDTQYFGPGTRLTVL.

V and J are TRBV6-2 or TRBV6-3 and TRBJ2-6; 8 nucleotides line up with TRBD1. Germline values: CDR1 MNHEY, CDR2 SVGEGT. The CDR3 is 17 amino acids. V shed 2 bases, J shed 0 bases, and the junction held 3 bases outside the gene matches. The CDR3: CASSYDRGISGANVLTF. CDR3 DNA: TGTGCCAGCAGTTACGACAGGGGAATCTCTGGGGCCAACGTCCTGACTTTC.

This clone was seen only a few times. The J gene is TRBJ2-7, the V gene TRBV11-2; D remains unclear. CDR3 length: 15 amino acids. Trimming took off 1 base at V and 4 bases at J, with 14 bases between the two ends. Germline CDR1 SGHAT, CDR2 FQNNGV. CDR3 in amino acids: CASSLVAGTLYEQYF. CDR3 sequence (DNA): TGTGCCAGCAGCTTAGTGGCAGGTACGCTATACGAGCAGTACTTC.

The V and J genes are TRBV6-6 and TRBJ1-2, with D tentatively TRBD1 (6 bases). The V gene lost 0 bases and the J gene lost 4 bases, with 9 bases spanning the gap. The CDR3 is made up of 14 amino acids. Germline V gene sequence: CDR1 MNHNY, CDR2 SVGAGI (reference sequence). The CDR3 nucleotides are TGTGCCAGCAGTTACTCGAGGGGGACCTATGGCTACACCTTC. The encoded protein is CASSYSRGTYGYTF.

This clone has more than one count but fewer than ten. The V gene is TRBV7-9, the J gene TRBJ2-7; 11 nucleotides align to TRBD2. CDR1 and CDR2 (germline): SEHNR, FQNEAQ (reference sequence). V lost 5 bases to trimming and J lost 2 bases; unmatched junction nucleotides: 2. The CDR3 loop spans 14 amino acids. The DNA of the CDR3 is TGTGCCAGCAGCCAGACTAGCGGGACCTACGAGCAGTACTTC. It is translated as CASSQTSGTYEQYF.

The V gene is TRBV5-6, the J gene TRBJ2-7; 8 bases agree with TRBD1. Trimming took 2 bases from V and 0 from J; bases not matched to a gene: 4. The CDR3 runs to 15 residues. The germline CDR1 and CDR2 sequences are SGHDT and YYEEEE. The CDR3 here is CASSFYRGSSYEQYF. CDR3 nucleotide sequence: TGTGCCAGCAGCTTTTACAGGGGGAGCTCCTACGAGCAGTACTTC. The full variable domain, completed using reference TRBV5-6 and TRBJ2-7, is DAGVTQSPTHLIKTRGQQVTLRCSPKSGHDTVSWYQQALGQGPQFIFQYYEEEERQRGNFPDRFSGHQFPNYSSELNVNALLLGDSALYLCASSFYRGSSYEQYFGPGTRLTVT.